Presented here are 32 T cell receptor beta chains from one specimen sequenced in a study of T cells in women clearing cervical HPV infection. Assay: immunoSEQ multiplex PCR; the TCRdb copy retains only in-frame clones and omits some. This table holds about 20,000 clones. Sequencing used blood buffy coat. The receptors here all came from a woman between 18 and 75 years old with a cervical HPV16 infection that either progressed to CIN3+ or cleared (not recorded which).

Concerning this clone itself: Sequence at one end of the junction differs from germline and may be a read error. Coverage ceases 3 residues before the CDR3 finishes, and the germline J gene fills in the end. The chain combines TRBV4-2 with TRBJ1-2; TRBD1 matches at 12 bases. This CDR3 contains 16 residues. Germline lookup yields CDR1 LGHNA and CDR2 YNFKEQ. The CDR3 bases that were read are TGCGCCAGCAGCCAGACCGGGGACAGGGGGCGAGATGGC. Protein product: CASSQTGDRGRDG. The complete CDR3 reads CASSQTGDRGRDGYTF.

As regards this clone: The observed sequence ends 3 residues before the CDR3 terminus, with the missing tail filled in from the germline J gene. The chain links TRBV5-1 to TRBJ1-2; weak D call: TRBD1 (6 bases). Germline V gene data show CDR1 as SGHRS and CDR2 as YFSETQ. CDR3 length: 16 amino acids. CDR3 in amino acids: CASSPRDKIEKYDYTF. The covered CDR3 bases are TGCGCCAGCAGCCCCCGGGACAAGATCGAGAAATACGAC.

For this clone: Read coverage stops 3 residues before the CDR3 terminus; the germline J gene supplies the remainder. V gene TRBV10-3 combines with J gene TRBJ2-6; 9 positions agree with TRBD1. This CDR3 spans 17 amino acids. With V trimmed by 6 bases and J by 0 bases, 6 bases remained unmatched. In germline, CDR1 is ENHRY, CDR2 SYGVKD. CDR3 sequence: CAIREPGQGSGANVLTF. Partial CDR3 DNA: TGTGCCATCAGAGAACCGGGACAGGGCTCTGGGGCCAACGTC.

The CDR3: CATQGITDTYTF. CDR3 bases read: TGTGCCACCCAGGGGATCACAGATACC. The J gene is TRBJ1-2, the V gene TRBV6-2 or TRBV6-3; possibly TRBD1 for D (6 bases). The read ends 3 residues early relative to the CDR3; the germline J gene fills the gap. Germline assignment: CDR1 MNHEY and CDR2 SVGEGT. This CDR3 spans 12 amino acids.

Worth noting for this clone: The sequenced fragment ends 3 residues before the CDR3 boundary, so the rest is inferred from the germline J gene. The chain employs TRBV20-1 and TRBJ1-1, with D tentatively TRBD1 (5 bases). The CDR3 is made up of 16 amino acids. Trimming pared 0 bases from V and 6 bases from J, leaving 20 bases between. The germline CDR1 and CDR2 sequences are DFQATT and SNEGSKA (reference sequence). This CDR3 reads CSARDWRDGRGAEAFF. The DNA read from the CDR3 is TGCAGTGCTAGAGATTGGCGGGACGGCCGGGGGGCTGAA.

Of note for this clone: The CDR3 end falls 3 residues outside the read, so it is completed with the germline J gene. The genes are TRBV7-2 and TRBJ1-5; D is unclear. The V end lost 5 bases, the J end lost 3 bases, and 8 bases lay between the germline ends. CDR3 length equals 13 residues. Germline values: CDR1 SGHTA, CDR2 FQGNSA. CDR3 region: CASSARYNQPQHF. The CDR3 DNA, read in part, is TGTGCCAGCAGCGCCCGGTACAATCAGCCC.

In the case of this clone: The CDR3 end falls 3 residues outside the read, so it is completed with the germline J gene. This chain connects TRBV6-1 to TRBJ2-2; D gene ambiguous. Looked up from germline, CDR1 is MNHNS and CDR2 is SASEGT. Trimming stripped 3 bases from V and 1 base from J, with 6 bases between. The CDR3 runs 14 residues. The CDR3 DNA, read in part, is TGTGCCAGCAGTGATCCGCGGAACACCGGGGAG. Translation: CASSDPRNTGE. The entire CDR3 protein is CASSDPRNTGELFF.

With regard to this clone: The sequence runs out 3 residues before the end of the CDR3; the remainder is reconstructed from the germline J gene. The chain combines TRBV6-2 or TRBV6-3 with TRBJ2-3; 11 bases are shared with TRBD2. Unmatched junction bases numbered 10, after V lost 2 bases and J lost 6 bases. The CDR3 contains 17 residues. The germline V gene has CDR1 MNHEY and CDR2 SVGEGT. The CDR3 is CASSYGSSGRLTDTQYF. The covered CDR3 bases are TGTGCCAGCAGTTACGGCTCTAGCGGGAGGTTAACGGATACG.

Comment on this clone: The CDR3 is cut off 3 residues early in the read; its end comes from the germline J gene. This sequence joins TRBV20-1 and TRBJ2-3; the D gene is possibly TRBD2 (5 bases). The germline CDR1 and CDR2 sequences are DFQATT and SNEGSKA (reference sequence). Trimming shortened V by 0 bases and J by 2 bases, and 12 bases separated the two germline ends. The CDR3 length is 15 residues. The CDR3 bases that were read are TGCAGTGCTAGAGATCATGGTAGCGCCACAGATACG. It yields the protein CSARDHGSATDT. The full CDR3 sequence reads CSARDHGSATDTQYF.

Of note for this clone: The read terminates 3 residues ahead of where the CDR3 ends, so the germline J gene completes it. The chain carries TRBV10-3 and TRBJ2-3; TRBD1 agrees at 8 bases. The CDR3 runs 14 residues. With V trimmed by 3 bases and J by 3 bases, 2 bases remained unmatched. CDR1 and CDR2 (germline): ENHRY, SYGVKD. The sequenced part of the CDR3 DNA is TGTGCCATCAGTGACACAGGGGGGACAGATACG. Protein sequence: CAISDTGGTDT. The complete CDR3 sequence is CAISDTGGTDTQYF.

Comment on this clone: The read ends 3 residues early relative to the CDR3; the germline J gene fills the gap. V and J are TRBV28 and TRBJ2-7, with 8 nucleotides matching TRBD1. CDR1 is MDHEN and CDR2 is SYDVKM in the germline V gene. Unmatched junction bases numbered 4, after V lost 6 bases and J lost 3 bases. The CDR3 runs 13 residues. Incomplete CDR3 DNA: TGTGCCAGCAGCTGGACAGGGCTCTACGAG. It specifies CASSWTGLYE. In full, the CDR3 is CASSWTGLYEQYF.

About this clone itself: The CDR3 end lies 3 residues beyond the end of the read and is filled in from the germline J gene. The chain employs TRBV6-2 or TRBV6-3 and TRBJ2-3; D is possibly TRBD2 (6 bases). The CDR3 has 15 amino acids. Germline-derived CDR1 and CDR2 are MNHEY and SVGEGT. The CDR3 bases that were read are TGTGCCAGCAGTTATAGGAGGGCCCATCAAGAGACG. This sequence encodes CASSYRRAHQET. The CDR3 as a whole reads CASSYRRAHQETQYF.

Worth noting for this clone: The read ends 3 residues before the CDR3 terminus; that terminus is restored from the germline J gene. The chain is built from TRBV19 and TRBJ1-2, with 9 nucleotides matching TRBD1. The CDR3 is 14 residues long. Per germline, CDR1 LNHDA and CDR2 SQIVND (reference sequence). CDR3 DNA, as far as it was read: TGTGCCACCACACCGGGACAGGGCACAGATACC. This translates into CATTPGQGTDT. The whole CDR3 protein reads CATTPGQGTDTYTF.

The CDR3: CASSIGTTQPQHF. The sequenced part of the CDR3 DNA is TGTGCCAGCAGCATTGGGACAACTCAGCCC. The J gene is TRBJ1-5, the V gene TRBV13; TRBD1 is a possible D gene (6 bases). With the read ending 3 residues before the CDR3 end, the germline J gene is used to fill in that end. The CDR3 extends over 13 amino acids. The germline V gene has CDR1 PRHDT and CDR2 FYEKMQ (reference sequence). Trimming cost V 5 bases and J 6 bases, with 11 bases left between them.

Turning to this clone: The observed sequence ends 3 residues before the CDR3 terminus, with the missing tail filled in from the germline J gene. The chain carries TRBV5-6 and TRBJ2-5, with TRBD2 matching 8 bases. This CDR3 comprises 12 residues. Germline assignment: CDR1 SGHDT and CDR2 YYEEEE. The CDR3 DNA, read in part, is TGTGCCACGCAGCGGGAGACAGATACC. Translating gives CATQRETDT. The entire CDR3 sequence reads CATQRETDTQYF.

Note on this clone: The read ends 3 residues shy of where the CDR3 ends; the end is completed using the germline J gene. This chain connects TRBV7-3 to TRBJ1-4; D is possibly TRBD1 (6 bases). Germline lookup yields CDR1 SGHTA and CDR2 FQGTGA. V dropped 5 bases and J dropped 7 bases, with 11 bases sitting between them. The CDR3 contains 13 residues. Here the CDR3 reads CASSTGTLEKLFF. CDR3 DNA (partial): TGTGCCAGCAGCACCGGGACACTTGAAAAA. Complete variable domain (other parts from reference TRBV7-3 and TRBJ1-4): GAGVSQTPSNKVTEKGKYVELRCDPISGHTALYWYRQSLGQGPEFLIYFQGTGAADDSGLPNDRFFAVRPEGSVSTLKIQRTERGDSAVYLCASSTGTLEKLFFGSGTQLSVL.

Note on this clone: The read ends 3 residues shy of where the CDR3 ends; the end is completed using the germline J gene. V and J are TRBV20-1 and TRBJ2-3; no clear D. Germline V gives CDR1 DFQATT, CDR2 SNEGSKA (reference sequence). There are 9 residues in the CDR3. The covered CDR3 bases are TGCAGTCGCCACTCTCCG. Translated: CSRHSP. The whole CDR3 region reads CSRHSPQYF.

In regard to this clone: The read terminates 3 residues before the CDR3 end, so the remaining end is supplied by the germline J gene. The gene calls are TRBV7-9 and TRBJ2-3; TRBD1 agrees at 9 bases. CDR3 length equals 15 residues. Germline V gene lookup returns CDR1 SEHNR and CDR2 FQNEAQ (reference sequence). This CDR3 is CASSPRTGEVETQYF. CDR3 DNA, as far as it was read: TGTGCCAGCAGCCCTCGGACAGGGGAGGTAGAGACG.

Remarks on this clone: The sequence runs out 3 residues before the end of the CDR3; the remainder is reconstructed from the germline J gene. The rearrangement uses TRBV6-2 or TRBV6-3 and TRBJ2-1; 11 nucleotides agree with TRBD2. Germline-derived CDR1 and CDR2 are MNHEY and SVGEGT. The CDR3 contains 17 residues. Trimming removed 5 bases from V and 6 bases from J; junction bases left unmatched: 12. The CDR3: CASSQTLAGGRSNEQFF. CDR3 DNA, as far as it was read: TGTGCCAGCAGTCAGACATTAGCGGGAGGGAGGTCCAATGAG.

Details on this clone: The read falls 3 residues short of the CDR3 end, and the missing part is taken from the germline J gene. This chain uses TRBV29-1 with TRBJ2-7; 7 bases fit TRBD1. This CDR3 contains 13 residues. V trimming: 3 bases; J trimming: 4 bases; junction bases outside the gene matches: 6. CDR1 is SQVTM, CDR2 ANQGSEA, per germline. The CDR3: CSVEQGEGYEQYF. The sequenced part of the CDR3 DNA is TGCAGCGTTGAGCAGGGGGAAGGTTACGAG.

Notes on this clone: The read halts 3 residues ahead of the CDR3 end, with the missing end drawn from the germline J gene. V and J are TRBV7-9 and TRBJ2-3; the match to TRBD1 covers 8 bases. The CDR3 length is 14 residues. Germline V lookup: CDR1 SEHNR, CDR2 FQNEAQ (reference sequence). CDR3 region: CASSLGTGKETQYF. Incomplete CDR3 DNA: TGTGCCAGCAGCTTAGGGACAGGGAAAGAGACG.

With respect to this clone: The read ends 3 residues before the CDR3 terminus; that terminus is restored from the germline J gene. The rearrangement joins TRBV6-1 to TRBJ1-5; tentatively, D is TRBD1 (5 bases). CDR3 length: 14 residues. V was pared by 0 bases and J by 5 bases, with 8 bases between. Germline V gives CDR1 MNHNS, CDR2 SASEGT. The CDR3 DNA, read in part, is TGTGCCAGCAGTGAAGCCCGGGGGGATCAGCCC. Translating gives CASSEARGDQP. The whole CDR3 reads CASSEARGDQPQHF.

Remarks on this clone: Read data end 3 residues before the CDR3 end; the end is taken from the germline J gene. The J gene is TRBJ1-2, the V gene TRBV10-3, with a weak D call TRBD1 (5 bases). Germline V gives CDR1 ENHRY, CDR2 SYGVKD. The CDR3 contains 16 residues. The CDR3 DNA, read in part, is TGTGCCATCAGTGGGGATAGGGGAGTGTATAATGGAGGC. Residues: CAISGDRGVYNGG. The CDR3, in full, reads CAISGDRGVYNGGYTF.

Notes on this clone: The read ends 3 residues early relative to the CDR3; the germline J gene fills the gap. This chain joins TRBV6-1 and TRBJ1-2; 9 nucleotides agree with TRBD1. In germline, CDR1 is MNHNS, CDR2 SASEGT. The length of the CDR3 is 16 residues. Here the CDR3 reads CASSEEGTGTSYDYTF. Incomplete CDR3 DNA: TGTGCCAGCAGTGAAGAAGGGACAGGGACCTCCTACGAC.

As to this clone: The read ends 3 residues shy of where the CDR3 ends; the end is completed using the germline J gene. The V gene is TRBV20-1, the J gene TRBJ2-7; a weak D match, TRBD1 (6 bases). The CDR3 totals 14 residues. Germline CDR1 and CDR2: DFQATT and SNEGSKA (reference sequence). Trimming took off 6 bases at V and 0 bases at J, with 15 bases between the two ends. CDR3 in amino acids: CSAYGQSNSYEQYF. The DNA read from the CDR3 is TGCAGTGCCTACGGACAGTCGAACTCCTACGAG.

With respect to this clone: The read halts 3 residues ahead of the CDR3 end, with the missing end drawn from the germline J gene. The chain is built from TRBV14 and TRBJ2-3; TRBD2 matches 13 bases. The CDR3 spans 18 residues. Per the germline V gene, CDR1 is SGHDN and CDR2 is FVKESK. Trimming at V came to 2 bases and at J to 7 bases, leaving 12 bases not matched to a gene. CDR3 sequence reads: CASSQRLALAGGENTQYF. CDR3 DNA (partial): TGTGCCAGCAGCCAACGACTGGCACTAGCGGGGGGGGAAAATACG.

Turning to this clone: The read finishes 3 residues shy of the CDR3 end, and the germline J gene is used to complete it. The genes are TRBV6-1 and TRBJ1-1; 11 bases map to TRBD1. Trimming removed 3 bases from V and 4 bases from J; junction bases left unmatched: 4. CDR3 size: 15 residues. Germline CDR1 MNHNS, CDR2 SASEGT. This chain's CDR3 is CASSDRTGGVTEAFF. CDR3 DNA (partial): TGTGCCAGCAGTGACCGGACAGGGGGCGTCACTGAA.

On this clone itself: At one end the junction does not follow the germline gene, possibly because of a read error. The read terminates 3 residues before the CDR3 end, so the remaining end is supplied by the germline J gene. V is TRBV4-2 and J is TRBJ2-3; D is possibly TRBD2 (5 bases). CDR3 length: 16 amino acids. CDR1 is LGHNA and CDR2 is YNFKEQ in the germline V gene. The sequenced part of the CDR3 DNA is TGCGCCAGCAGCCAAGAGAAGTTCGGGGGCACAGATACG. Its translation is CASSQEKFGGTDT. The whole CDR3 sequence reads CASSQEKFGGTDTQYF.

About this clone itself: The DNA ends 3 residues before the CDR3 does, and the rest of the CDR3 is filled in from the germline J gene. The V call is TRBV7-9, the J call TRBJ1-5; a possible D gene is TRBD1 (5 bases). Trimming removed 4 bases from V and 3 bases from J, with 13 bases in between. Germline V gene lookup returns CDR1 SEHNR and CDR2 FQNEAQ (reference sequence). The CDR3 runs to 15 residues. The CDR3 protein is CASSSAGGFNQPQHF. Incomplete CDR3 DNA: TGTGCCAGCAGCTCCGCGGGGGGGTTCAATCAGCCC.

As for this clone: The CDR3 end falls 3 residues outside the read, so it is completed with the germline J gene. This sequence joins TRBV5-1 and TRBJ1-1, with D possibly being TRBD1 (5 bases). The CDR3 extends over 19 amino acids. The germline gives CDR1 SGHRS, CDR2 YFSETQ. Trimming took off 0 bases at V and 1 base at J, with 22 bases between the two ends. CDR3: CASSLARVSFEDGNTEAFF. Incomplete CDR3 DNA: TGCGCCAGCAGCTTGGCCAGGGTATCGTTCGAGGATGGGAACACTGAA.

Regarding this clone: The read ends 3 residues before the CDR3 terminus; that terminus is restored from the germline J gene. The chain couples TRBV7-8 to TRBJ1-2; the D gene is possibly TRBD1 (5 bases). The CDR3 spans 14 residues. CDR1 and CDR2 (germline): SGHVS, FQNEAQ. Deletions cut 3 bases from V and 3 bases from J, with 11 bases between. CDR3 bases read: TGTGCCAGCAGCTTGAGACAGACCTACTATGGC. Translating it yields CASSLRQTYYG. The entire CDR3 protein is CASSLRQTYYGYTF. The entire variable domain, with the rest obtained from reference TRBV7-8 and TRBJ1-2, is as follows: GAGVSQSPRYKVAKRGQDVALRCDPISGHVSLFWYQQALGQGPEFLTYFQNEAQLDKSGLPSDRFFAERPEGSVSTLKIQRTQQEDSAVYLCASSLRQTYYGYTFGSGTRLTVV.

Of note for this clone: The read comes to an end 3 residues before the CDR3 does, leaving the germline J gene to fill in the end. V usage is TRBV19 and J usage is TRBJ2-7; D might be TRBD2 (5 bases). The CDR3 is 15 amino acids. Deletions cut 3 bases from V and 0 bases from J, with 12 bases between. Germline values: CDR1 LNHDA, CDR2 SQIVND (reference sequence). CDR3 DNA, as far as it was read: TGTGCCAGTAGTATGACATCAGGAGGCTCCTACGAG. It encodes CASSMTSGGSYE. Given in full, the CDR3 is CASSMTSGGSYEQYF.